This TCR beta chain originates from a study of healthy donors' naive CD4 and CD8 T cells. Study conclusions and caveats: Naive CD4+ and CD8+ cells reportedly differed in usage of most V and J genes. Possible naive T cell homeostatic proliferation bias remained unaddressed. Negatively charged CDR3s marked CD8+ lineage; positively charged CDR3s marked CD4+ lineage.

Sorting defined naive CD4+ as CD4+CD8-CD45RO-CD45RA+ and naive CD8+ as CD8+CD4-CD45RA+CD27bright. A linear amplification protocol produced the TCR libraries from 500 ng of total RNA. TCRdb used MiXCR to reprocess the reads, holding one entry per CDR3 protein. The data show 150,000 to 200,000 distinct CDR3 sequences, with 65% to 75% seen just once and around 2% held by the top ten. This clonotype was detected a few times. What it binds is unknown. The junction departs from germline at one end; a sequencing error may be responsible. Sequencing was done on a sample of naive CD4+ and CD8+ T cells sorted from blood, pooled from several donors. The clonotype was recovered from a pool of human donors in good health; the sample pools cells from several healthy donors.

The CDR3 spells CSVPGQPRFLF. The CDR3, as DNA: TGCAGCGTACCCGGACAGCCTAGGTTCCTCTTC. This chain joins TRBV29-1 and TRBJ1-2; TRBD1 might be the D (6 bases). This CDR3 region has 11 residues. Germline V gives CDR1 SQVTM, CDR2 ANQGSEA.